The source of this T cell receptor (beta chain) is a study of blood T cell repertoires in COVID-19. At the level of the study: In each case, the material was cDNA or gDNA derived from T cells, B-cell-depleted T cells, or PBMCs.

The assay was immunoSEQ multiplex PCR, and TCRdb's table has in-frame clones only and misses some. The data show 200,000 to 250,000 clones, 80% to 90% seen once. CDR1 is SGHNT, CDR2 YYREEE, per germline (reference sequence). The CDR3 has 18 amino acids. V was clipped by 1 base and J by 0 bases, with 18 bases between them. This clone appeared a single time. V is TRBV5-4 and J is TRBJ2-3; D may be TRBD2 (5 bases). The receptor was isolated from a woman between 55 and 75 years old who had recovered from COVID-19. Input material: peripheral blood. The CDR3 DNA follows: TGTGCCAGCAGCTTGCGGCCCCTAGCAGGTACTAGCACAGATACGCAGTATTTT. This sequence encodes CASSLRPLAGTSTDTQYF.